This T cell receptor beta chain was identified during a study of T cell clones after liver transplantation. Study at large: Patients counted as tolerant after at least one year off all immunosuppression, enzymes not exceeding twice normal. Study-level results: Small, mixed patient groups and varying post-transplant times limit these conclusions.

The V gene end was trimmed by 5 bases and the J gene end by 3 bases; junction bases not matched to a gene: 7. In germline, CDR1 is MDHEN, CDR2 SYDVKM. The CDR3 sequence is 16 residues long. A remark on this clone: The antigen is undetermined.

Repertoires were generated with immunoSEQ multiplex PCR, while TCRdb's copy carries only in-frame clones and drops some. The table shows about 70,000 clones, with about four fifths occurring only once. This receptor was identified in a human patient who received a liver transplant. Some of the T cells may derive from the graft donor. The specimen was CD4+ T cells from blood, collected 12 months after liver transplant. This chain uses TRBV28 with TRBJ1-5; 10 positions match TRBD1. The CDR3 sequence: CASSAPGQGHNQPQHF. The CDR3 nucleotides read TGTGCCAGCAGTGCACCGGGACAGGGGCACAATCAGCCCCAGCATTTT.